The sequence of this T cell receptor (beta chain) was determined in a study of blood T cell repertoires in COVID-19. Study information: COVID-19 samples from acute and convalescent phases originated in the United States, Italy and Spain. In each case, the material was cDNA or gDNA derived from T cells, B-cell-depleted T cells, or PBMCs.

The authors' processing: The authors estimated nucleated cell counts from reference gene primer amplification. Libraries were prepared by immunoSEQ multiplex PCR; TCRdb keeps only in-frame clonotypes and omits some of them. The V and J calls and clone size come from that table; D and trimming were worked out from the DNA. In the table there are around 70,000 clones, roughly 84% of which are singletons. Germline V gene lookup returns CDR1 SNHLY and CDR2 FYNNEI. The CDR3 loop spans 17 amino acids. V was trimmed by 4 bases and J by 0 bases, leaving 13 bases between them. This sequence joins TRBV2 and TRBJ1-6; weak D call: TRBD1 (5 bases). The material sequenced was peripheral blood. The sequence derives from an elderly woman with active or convalescent COVID-19. Here the CDR3 reads CASSAGGGSSYNSPLHF. CDR3 DNA: TGTGCCAGCAGTGCCGGGGGAGGGAGCTCCTATAATTCACCCCTCCACTTT.